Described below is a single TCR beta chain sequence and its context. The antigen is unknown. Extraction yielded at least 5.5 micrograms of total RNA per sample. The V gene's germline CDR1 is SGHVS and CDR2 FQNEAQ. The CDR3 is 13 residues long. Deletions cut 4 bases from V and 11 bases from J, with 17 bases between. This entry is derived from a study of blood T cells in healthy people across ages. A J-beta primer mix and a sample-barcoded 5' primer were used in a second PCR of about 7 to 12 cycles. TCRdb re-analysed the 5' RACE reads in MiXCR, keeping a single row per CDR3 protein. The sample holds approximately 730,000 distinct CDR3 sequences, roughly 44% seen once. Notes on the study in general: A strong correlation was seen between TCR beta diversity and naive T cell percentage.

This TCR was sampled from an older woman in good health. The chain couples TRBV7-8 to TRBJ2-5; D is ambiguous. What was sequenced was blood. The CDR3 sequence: CASSSTGYEPQYF. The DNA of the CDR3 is TGTGCCAGCAGCTCTACCGGATACGAGCCACAGTACTTC.